Each of the 25 T cell receptor beta chains below was sequenced from the same sample in a study of blood T cell repertoires in COVID-19. This table comes from immunoSEQ multiplex PCR, and its TCRdb copy is limited to in-frame clones, with some not included. The table records a few hundred thousand clones, 85% of them present only once. The specimen sequenced was PBMCs or T cells enriched from blood (not recorded which). These receptors originate from a woman aged 45-65 years who had been exposed to COVID-19.

The V call is TRBV28, the J call TRBJ2-3; 7 bases agree with TRBD2. The CDR3 spans 16 residues. J lost 2 bases, V lost 5 bases, and 10 bases had no gene match. Germline V gives CDR1 MDHEN, CDR2 SYDVKM. CDR3 sequence reads: CASSTPGGFVTDTQYF. In nucleotides, the CDR3 is TGTGCCAGCAGTACCCCCGGGGGGTTCGTCACAGATACGCAGTATTTT.

The sample holds one count of this clone. This rearrangement joins TRBV28 to TRBJ2-1, with unresolved D. V was pared by 5 bases and J by 6 bases, with 8 bases between. CDR3 size: 12 residues. Per germline, CDR1 MDHEN and CDR2 SYDVKM. DNA of the CDR3: TGTGCCAGCAGTGTACTCGGCAATGAGCAGTTCTTC. Its translation: CASSVLGNEQFF.

The gene calls are TRBV28 and TRBJ2-5; D possibly corresponds to TRBD1 (6 bases). The length of the CDR3 is 18 residues. The V gene's germline CDR1 is MDHEN and CDR2 SYDVKM. V was trimmed by 6 bases and J by 3 bases, leaving 26 bases between them. CDR3 protein: CASRHNLQGPSIKETQYF. For the CDR3, the DNA is TGTGCCAGCAGGCATAATCTACAGGGTCCGTCGATAAAAGAGACCCAGTACTTC. Full variable domain (remainder filled in from reference TRBV28 and TRBJ2-5): DVKVTQSSRYLVKRTGEKVFLECVQDMDHENMFWYRQDPGLGLRLIYFSYDVKMKEKGDIPEGYSVSREKKERFSLILESASTNQTSMYLCASRHNLQGPSIKETQYFGPGTRLLVL.

The V and J genes are TRBV12-3 or TRBV12-4 and TRBJ1-1; 7 bases fit TRBD1. V lost 3 bases, J lost 7 bases, and 5 bases stayed unmatched. CDR3 length: 13 amino acids. The chain's CDR3 is CASSFRQGIEAFF. In DNA form, the CDR3 reads TGTGCCAGCAGTTTCCGACAGGGCATTGAAGCTTTCTTT.

This chain joins TRBV21-1 and TRBJ2-7; the D call TRBD1 from the table was never checked on the DNA. TRBV21-1 is given as a pseudogene. The CDR3 sequence is 21 residues long. The CDR3 here is CASSKNLGGTGISQCSYEQYF. For the CDR3, the DNA is TGTGCCAGCAGCAAAAATCTAGGCGGGACAGGGATCTCACAATGCTCCTACGAGCAGTACTTC.

The chain uses TRBV12-3 or TRBV12-4 and TRBJ1-2; TRBD1 agrees at 7 bases. V lost 5 bases and J lost 8; bases outside the gene matches: 5. The CDR3 consists of 12 residues. The CDR3 loop reads CASSVGGRGYTF. CDR3 nucleotides: TGTGCCAGCAGTGTAGGGGGCCGGGGCTACACCTTC.

This sequence joins TRBV5-4 and TRBJ1-2; tentative D call: TRBD1 (6 bases). Trimming removed 2 bases from V and 8 bases from J, with 13 bases in between. This CDR3 region has 13 residues. Germline V CDR1 and CDR2: SGHNT, YYREEE (reference sequence). The CDR3 is CASSLPTGYGYTF. CDR3 DNA: TGTGCCAGCAGCTTACCTACAGGGTACGGCTACACCTTC.

The chain links TRBV5-1 to TRBJ2-5; possible D gene TRBD1, 6 bases. Per the germline V gene, CDR1 is SGHRS and CDR2 is YFSETQ. V was trimmed by 6 bases and J by 3 bases, leaving 12 bases between them. This CDR3 comprises 13 residues. The CDR3 nucleotides are TGCGCCAGCACCCTGACAGGAGAAGAGACCCAGTACTTC. Residues: CASTLTGEETQYF.

The chain joins TRBV2 to TRBJ2-7, with D possibly TRBD1 on 6 matching bases. Germline V gene lookup returns CDR1 SNHLY and CDR2 FYNNEI. V shed 6 bases and J shed 6 bases, with 18 bases lying between them. The CDR3 spans 14 residues. This CDR3 is CASRRTAAVGEQYF. The CDR3 nucleotides read TGTGCCAGCAGGAGGACAGCCGCCGTGGGCGAGCAGTACTTC.

The chain recombines TRBV29-1 with TRBJ2-3; possible D gene TRBD2, 5 bases. CDR3 length: 15 residues. Germline lookup yields CDR1 SQVTM and CDR2 ANQGSEA. The V gene lost 0 bases and the J gene lost 2 bases, with 12 bases spanning the gap. The CDR3 bases are TGCAGCGTTGAAGATCGGGGAATTCACACAGATACGCAGTATTTT. It encodes CSVEDRGIHTDTQYF.

A single count supports this clone. This chain joins TRBV19 and TRBJ1-1, with 7 positions matching TRBD1. This CDR3 region has 14 residues. V lost 6 bases to trimming and J lost 1 base; unmatched junction nucleotides: 5. Germline loops: CDR1 LNHDA, CDR2 SQIVND (reference sequence). This chain's CDR3 is CASRQGLRNTEAFF. The CDR3 region has the DNA TGTGCCAGTAGACAGGGGTTACGGAACACTGAAGCTTTCTTT.

The rearrangement uses TRBV4-1 and TRBJ1-5; D uncertain. V lost 0 bases and J lost 0, with 9 bases in between. The CDR3 sequence is 16 residues long. Looked up from germline, CDR1 is MGHRA and CDR2 is YSYEKL. This CDR3 reads CASSQDRVYSNQPQHF. CDR3 in DNA: TGCGCCAGCAGCCAAGATCGGGTTTATAGCAATCAGCCCCAGCATTTT.

V is TRBV5-1 and J is TRBJ2-7; D might be TRBD1 (5 bases). Trimming removed 4 bases at V and 5 bases at J, with 19 bases between. CDR3 length: 15 amino acids. Germline-derived CDR1 and CDR2 are SGHRS and YFSETQ. The DNA of the CDR3 is TGCGCCAGCAGCCGGAACAGACAGCCTTCAGACGAGCAGTACTTC. Its translation: CASSRNRQPSDEQYF. The entire variable domain, with the rest obtained from reference TRBV5-1 and TRBJ2-7, is as follows: KAGVTQTPRYLIKTRGQQVTLSCSPISGHRSVSWYQQTPGQGLQFLFEYFSETQRNKGNFPGRFSGRQFSNSRSEMNVSTLELGDSALYLCASSRNRQPSDEQYFGPGTRLTVT.

The chain links TRBV12-3 or TRBV12-4 to TRBJ1-1; D is perhaps TRBD1 (6 bases). V shed 6 bases and J shed 10 bases, with 18 bases lying between them. The length of the CDR3 is 13 residues. This CDR3 is CASSPGRGSRAFF. CDR3 nucleotide sequence: TGTGCCAGCAGCCCTGGGAGGGGGTCTCGAGCTTTCTTT.

The chain has TRBV3-1 (or the pseudogene TRBV3-2) and TRBJ2-4; TRBD2 might be the D (6 bases). Germline V gene lookup returns CDR1 LGHDT and CDR2 YNNKEL (reference sequence). This CDR3 spans 14 amino acids. Trimming removed 1 base from V and 12 bases from J, with 16 bases in between. CDR3 nucleotides: TGTGCCAGCAGCCAAGGTGGGACTCCCCCCCATCAGTACTTC. Translation gives CASSQGGTPPHQYF.

The chain recombines TRBV27 with TRBJ1-1; TRBD1 is a possible D gene (5 bases). Looked up from germline, CDR1 is MNHEY and CDR2 is SMNVEV (reference sequence). The CDR3 is made up of 12 amino acids. V was clipped by 7 bases and J by 8 bases, with 14 bases between them. The CDR3 DNA sequence: TGTGCCAGCAAGGAGGCTCGGGGGGAAGCTTTCTTT. Translated, it gives CASKEARGEAFF.

The gene calls are TRBV20-1 and TRBJ1-2; D perhaps matches TRBD1 (5 bases). V dropped 3 bases and J dropped 2 bases, with 16 bases sitting between them. The CDR3 extends over 15 amino acids. Germline lookup yields CDR1 DFQATT and CDR2 SNEGSKA (reference sequence). The CDR3 DNA reads TGCAGTGCTAGTCTTCCCGACGGACAAAACTATGGCTACACCTTC. Its translation is CSASLPDGQNYGYTF.

The genes are TRBV7-3 and TRBJ2-2; 9 nucleotides match TRBD1. The germline CDR1 and CDR2 sequences are SGHTA and FQGTGA. CDR3 size: 16 residues. V was clipped by 5 bases and J by 4 bases; unmatched bases: 8. In nucleotides, the CDR3 is TGTGCCAGCAGCATACAGGGGGCGCGAAGCACCGGGGAGCTGTTTTTT. Residues: CASSIQGARSTGELFF. The full variable domain, completed using reference TRBV7-3 and TRBJ2-2, is GAGVSQTPSNKVTEKGKYVELRCDPISGHTALYWYRQSLGQGPEFLIYFQGTGAADDSGLPNDRFFAVRPEGSVSTLKIQRTERGDSAVYLCASSIQGARSTGELFFGEGSRLTVL.

This chain uses TRBV27 with TRBJ1-2; maybe TRBD1 (5 bases). CDR3 length: 13 amino acids. From germline, CDR1 is MNHEY and CDR2 SMNVEV (reference sequence). V was shortened by 6 bases and J by 5 bases, with 13 bases between the two germline ends. The DNA for the CDR3 is TGTGCCAGCAGCCGCGGGGGGTGGTATGGCTACACCTTC. It is translated as CASSRGGWYGYTF.

The chain combines TRBV6-2 or TRBV6-3 with TRBJ1-2, with a weak D call TRBD1 (5 bases). The germline V and J ends were trimmed by 2 bases and 4 bases, with 14 bases remaining between them. CDR1 MNHEY and CDR2 SVGEGT come from the germline V gene. The CDR3 covers 15 residues. The DNA for the CDR3 is TGTGCCAGCAGTTACCAGGGAGGAGCCAGCTATGGCTACACCTTC. This translates into CASSYQGGASYGYTF.

The chain links TRBV16 to TRBJ1-4; TRBD1 matches 8 bases. Germline V CDR1 and CDR2: KGHSY, FQNENV. The junction had 5 bases not matched to a gene; V was cut back by 3 bases and J by 5 bases. The CDR3 totals 15 residues. The CDR3 DNA reads TGTGCCAGCAGCCAGGGGACAGGCGGGAATGAAAAACTGTTTTTT. Translation gives CASSQGTGGNEKLFF. Full variable domain (outside the CDR3, taken from reference TRBV16 and TRBJ1-4): GEEVAQTPKHLVRGEGQKAKLYCAPIKGHSYVFWYQQVLKNEFKFLISFQNENVFDETGMPKERFSAKCLPNSPCSLEIQATKLEDSAVYFCASSQGTGGNEKLFFGSGTQLSVL.

This chain connects TRBV25-1 to TRBJ1-5; no clear D. From germline, CDR1 is MGHDK and CDR2 SYGVNS. This CDR3 region has 13 residues. Trimming left V 3 bases short and J 1 base short, with 4 bases between. The CDR3 DNA follows: TGTGCCAGCAGTGATAAAAGCAATCAGCCCCAGCATTTT. Its protein product is CASSDKSNQPQHF.

The rearrangement joins TRBV5-1 to TRBJ1-1; perhaps TRBD1 as D (5 bases). V was cut by 1 base and J by 1 base, with 11 bases left in between. The CDR3 spans 15 residues. In germline, CDR1 is SGHRS, CDR2 YFSETQ. The CDR3 sequence is CASSLSGPANTEAFF. The CDR3 nucleotides read TGCGCCAGCAGCTTGTCAGGGCCAGCGAACACTGAAGCTTTCTTT.

J is TRBJ1-4 and V is TRBV7-3, with D maybe TRBD1 (6 bases). The germline V gene encodes CDR1 SGHTA and CDR2 FQGTGA. The CDR3 contains 19 residues. The ends were cut back, 6 bases at V and 4 bases at J, with 27 bases in the middle. The CDR3 loop reads CASRQTYRDGAPDNEKLFF. CDR3 in DNA: TGTGCCAGCAGACAAACCTACAGGGATGGGGCCCCGGATAATGAAAAACTGTTTTTT.

The chain has TRBV7-9 and TRBJ2-1; 8 nucleotides match TRBD2. The CDR3 is 15 residues long. Germline lookup yields CDR1 SEHNR and CDR2 FQNEAQ (reference sequence). V was clipped by 8 bases and J by 2 bases; unmatched bases: 8. The CDR3 DNA reads TGTGCCAGCGGCCAATCGGGGGGGCCCTACAATGAGCAGTTCTTC. Its protein product is CASGQSGGPYNEQFF. Variable domain in full (rest from reference TRBV7-9 and TRBJ2-1): DTGVSQNPRHKITKRGQNVTFRCDPISEHNRLYWYRQTLGQGPEFLTYFQNEAQLEKSRLLSDRFSAERPKGSFSTLEIQRTEQGDSAMYLCASGQSGGPYNEQFFGPGTRLTVL.